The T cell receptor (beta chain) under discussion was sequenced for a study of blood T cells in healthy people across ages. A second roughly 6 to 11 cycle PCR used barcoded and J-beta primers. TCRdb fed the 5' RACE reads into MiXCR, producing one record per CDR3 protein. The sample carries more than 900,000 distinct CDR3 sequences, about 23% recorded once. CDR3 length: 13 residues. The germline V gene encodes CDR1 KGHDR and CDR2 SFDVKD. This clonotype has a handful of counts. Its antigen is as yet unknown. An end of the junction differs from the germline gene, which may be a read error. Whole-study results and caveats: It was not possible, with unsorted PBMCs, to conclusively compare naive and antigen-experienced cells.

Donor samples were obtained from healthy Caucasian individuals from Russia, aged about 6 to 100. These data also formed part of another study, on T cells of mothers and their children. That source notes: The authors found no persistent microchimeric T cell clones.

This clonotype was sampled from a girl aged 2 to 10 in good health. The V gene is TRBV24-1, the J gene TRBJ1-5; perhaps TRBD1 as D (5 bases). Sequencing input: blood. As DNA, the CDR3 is TGTGCCACTAGTGATTTTCGAGGGGTTCCCCAGCATTTT. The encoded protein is CATSDFRGVPQHF.